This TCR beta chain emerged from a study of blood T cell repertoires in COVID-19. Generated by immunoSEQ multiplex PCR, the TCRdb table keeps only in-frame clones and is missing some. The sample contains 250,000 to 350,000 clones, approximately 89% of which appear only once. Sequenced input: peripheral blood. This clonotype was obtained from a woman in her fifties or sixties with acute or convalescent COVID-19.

The CDR3 coding sequence is TGTGCCAGCAAGCAGACAGGGGATTACAATGAGCAGTTCTTC. Translated, it gives CASKQTGDYNEQFF. The chain links TRBV2 to TRBJ2-1; 8 bases align to TRBD1. Germline CDR1 SNHLY, CDR2 FYNNEI. This CDR3 has 14 amino acids. Unmatched junction bases numbered 6, after V lost 7 bases and J lost 4 bases.